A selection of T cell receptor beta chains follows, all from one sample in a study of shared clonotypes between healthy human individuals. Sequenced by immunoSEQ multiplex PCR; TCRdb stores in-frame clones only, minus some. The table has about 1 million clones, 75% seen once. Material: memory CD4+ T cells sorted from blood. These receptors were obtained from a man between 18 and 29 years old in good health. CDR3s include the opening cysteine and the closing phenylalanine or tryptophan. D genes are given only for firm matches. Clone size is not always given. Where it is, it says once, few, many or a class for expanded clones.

TGTGCCAGCAGCTCGAACAACCGAGGTGGTGTGTCCGAGCAGTACTTC	CASSSNNRGGVSEQYF	-	TRBV7-2	TRBJ2-7	-
TGTGCTAGCAGCTCGAACGGCCCGGAGACCCAGTACTTC	CASSSNGPETQYF	-	TRBV7-7	TRBJ2-5	-
TGTGCCAGCAGCCAAGGGGGCCGGACAGGGGTTGGCGAGCAGTACTTC	CASSQGGRTGVGEQYF	-	TRBV14	TRBJ2-7	TRBD1
TGTGCCAGCAGCAACAAAAGGGGGCTATCGGTAGGCTACACCTTC	CASSNKRGLSVGYTF	-	TRBV21-1	TRBJ1-2	-
TGTGCCAGCAGTGAGTCTCGGGGGGGACTAGTTAAAGAGACCCAGTACTTC	CASSESRGGLVKETQYF	once	TRBV2	TRBJ2-5	TRBD2
TGTGCCAGCAGCTCCGGGACAGGAACCTCTGGGGCCAACGTCCTGACTTTC	CASSSGTGTSGANVLTF	-	TRBV11-2	TRBJ2-6	TRBD1
TGTGCCAGCAGCTTATTGAACAGGGACTATGGCTACACCTTC	CASSLLNRDYGYTF	-	TRBV5-6	TRBJ1-2	-
TGCGCCAGCAGCAATCCGGGCATCCCCGTGGATACGCAGTATTTT	CASSNPGIPVDTQYF	-	TRBV4-1	TRBJ2-3	-
TGCGCCAGCAGCCAGACAGCGAGTAGATCAGATACGCAGTATTTT	CASSQTASRSDTQYF	-	TRBV4-3	TRBJ2-3	-
TGTGCCAGTAGCCTGGGACAGGGATCTGACTATGGCTACACCTTC	CASSLGQGSDYGYTF	-	TRBV19	TRBJ1-2	TRBD1
TGTGCCAGCACATTCGGACAGGGCTCATATGGCTACACCTTC	CASTFGQGSYGYTF	-	TRBV6-5	TRBJ1-2	TRBD1
TGTGCCAGCAGCCCCCGGGGCGGAGGCTCCACAGATACGCAGTATTTT	CASSPRGGGSTDTQYF	-	TRBV7-2	TRBJ2-3	-
TGTGCCTGGAGTAGGACTAGCGGAAAAAACATTCAGTACTTC	CAWSRTSGKNIQYF	-	TRBV30	TRBJ2-4	TRBD2
TGCGCCACCCGGAGCGGGGAAAGCACAGATACGCAGTATTTT	CATRSGESTDTQYF	few	TRBV10-1	TRBJ2-3	TRBD2
TGCGCCAGCCGACAGAGCTATAGCAATCAGCCCCAGCATTTT	CASRQSYSNQPQHF	-	TRBV4-1	TRBJ1-5	-
TGTGCCAGCACCCCGGGGGGAGGCTACGAGCAGTACTTC	CASTPGGGYEQYF	-	TRBV6-1	TRBJ2-7	TRBD2